These 22 T cell receptor beta chains originate from one sample sequenced in a study of cytomegalovirus exposure and HLA in healthy donors. The study ran its PCR with 60 Vbeta and 13 Jbeta primers. The assay was immunoSEQ multiplex PCR, and TCRdb's table has in-frame clones only and misses some. This table has about 55,000 clones, roughly 85% appearing once. The sample comprised PBMCs. The receptors here all came from a man younger than 40 in good health and CMV-seronegative.

The V call is TRBV28, the J call TRBJ2-7; weak D call: TRBD2 (7 bases). The V end lost 8 bases, the J end lost 4 bases, and 18 bases lay between the germline ends. Germline V lookup: CDR1 MDHEN, CDR2 SYDVKM. The CDR3 loop spans 14 amino acids. CDR3 nucleotide sequence: TGTGCCAGCTGGACGCCGGGGGGCCTTTACGAGCAGTACTTC. Translation gives CASWTPGGLYEQYF.

CDR3 sequence: CATSPPGREQYF. Here the CDR3 DNA reads TGTGCCACCAGCCCCCCGGGTCGCGAGCAGTACTTC. The V gene is TRBV15, the J gene TRBJ2-5; D is uncertain. The end of the DNA fits TRBJ2-7 better, so the J call may be wrong. The CDR3 covers 12 residues. Germline CDR1 is LNHNV and CDR2 is YYDKDF (reference sequence).

The genes are TRBV7-8 and TRBJ2-2, with D perhaps matching TRBD1 (5 bases). V dropped 6 bases and J dropped 6 bases, with 17 bases sitting between them. This CDR3 spans 15 amino acids. From germline, CDR1 is SGHVS and CDR2 FQNEAQ. The CDR3 region has the DNA TGTGCCAGCAGGGGAACCCGACAGTTCCCCGGGGAGCTGTTTTTT. This translates into CASRGTRQFPGELFF. Combining the CDR3 with reference TRBV7-8 and TRBJ2-2 gives the whole variable domain GAGVSQSPRYKVAKRGQDVALRCDPISGHVSLFWYQQALGQGPEFLTYFQNEAQLDKSGLPSDRFFAERPEGSVSTLKIQRTQQEDSAVYLCASRGTRQFPGELFFGEGSRLTVL.

The chain links TRBV30 to TRBJ1-5; perhaps TRBD1 as D (5 bases). The CDR3 is 14 residues long. CDR1 and CDR2 from the germline V gene are GTSNPN and SVGIG (reference sequence). Deletions cut 4 bases from V and 0 bases from J, with 10 bases between. The CDR3 region is CAWNQGHSNQPQHF. CDR3 bases: TGTGCCTGGAATCAGGGTCATAGCAATCAGCCCCAGCATTTT.

The chain has TRBV7-9 and TRBJ2-1; D is ambiguous. The germline CDR1 and CDR2 sequences are SEHNR and FQNEAQ (reference sequence). Trimming took 5 bases from V and 8 from J, leaving 10 bases between them. The CDR3 extends over 12 amino acids. DNA of the CDR3: TGTGCCAGCAGCCATCCATTAGATGAGCAGTTCTTC. Translated: CASSHPLDEQFF.

The chain combines TRBV10-3 with TRBJ1-1; possibly TRBD1 for D (5 bases). Trimming took off 2 bases at V and 6 bases at J, with 10 bases between the two ends. Germline V gives CDR1 ENHRY, CDR2 SYGVKD. This CDR3 contains 13 residues. In nucleotides, the CDR3 is TGTGCCATCAGTGAGGTGGGAGGGGCTGAAGCTTTCTTT. Translating it yields CAISEVGGAEAFF.

V is TRBV5-1 and J is TRBJ2-1; D is undetermined. CDR3 size: 16 residues. From germline, CDR1 is SGHRS and CDR2 YFSETQ. V lost 3 bases, J lost 3 bases, and 16 bases lay in between. CDR3 DNA: TGCGCCAGCAGCTCTCTTGTGACTCCTCGCTACAATGAGCAGTTCTTC. Its protein product is CASSSLVTPRYNEQFF.

This chain connects TRBV11-3 to TRBJ2-5, with D perhaps matching TRBD1 (6 bases). This CDR3 spans 13 amino acids. V lost 6 bases and J 4 bases, leaving 12 bases between the germline ends. Germline CDR1 and CDR2: SGHNT and YENEEA. The chain's CDR3 is CASSHRARETQYF. The DNA for the CDR3 is TGTGCCAGCAGTCACAGGGCCCGAGAGACCCAGTACTTC. Combining the CDR3 with reference TRBV11-3 and TRBJ2-5 gives the whole variable domain EAGVVQSPRYKIIEKKQPVAFWCNPISGHNTLYWYLQNLGQGPELLIRYENEEAVDDSQLPKDRFSAERLKGVDSTLKIQPAELGDSAVYLCASSHRARETQYFGPGTRLLVL.

The chain employs TRBV11-2 and TRBJ2-2; TRBD2 aligns across 9 bases. V lost 1 base to trimming and J lost 0 bases; unmatched junction nucleotides: 3. This CDR3 is built from 17 residues. In germline, CDR1 is SGHAT, CDR2 FQNNGV. The CDR3 loop reads CASSLGRGGSNTGELFF. In DNA, the CDR3 is TGTGCCAGCAGCTTAGGGCGGGGGGGCTCGAACACCGGGGAGCTGTTTTTT.

This chain joins TRBV4-3 and TRBJ2-3, with 8 bases aligning to TRBD2. CDR3 length equals 15 residues. The V gene end was trimmed by 2 bases and the J gene end by 3 bases; junction bases not matched to a gene: 4. The germline V gene has CDR1 LGHNA and CDR2 YSLEER. The CDR3 nucleotides are TGCGCCAGCAGCCAATCTAGCGGGCTTACAGATACGCAGTATTTT. Its protein product is CASSQSSGLTDTQYF.

This sequence joins TRBV19 and TRBJ2-2, with D possibly being TRBD2 (6 bases). V was clipped by 6 bases and J by 0 bases, with 14 bases between them. CDR3 length: 16 amino acids. Per the germline V gene, CDR1 is LNHDA and CDR2 is SQIVND (reference sequence). CDR3 protein: CASRIGSGSNTGELFF. In DNA form, the CDR3 reads TGTGCCAGTAGGATCGGGAGCGGGTCGAACACCGGGGAGCTGTTTTTT.

The rearrangement joins TRBV6-1 to TRBJ2-3, with a weak D call TRBD1 (6 bases). CDR3 length: 18 amino acids. Germline CDR1 is MNHNS and CDR2 is SASEGT. The V end was cut by 0 bases, the J end by 2 bases, with 18 bases between. CDR3 in amino acids: CASSEAKIRTAHTDTQYF. CDR3 coding DNA: TGTGCCAGCAGTGAAGCGAAGATAAGGACAGCCCACACAGATACGCAGTATTTT.

As concerns this clone: In this CDR3 the conserved last residue, phenylalanine or tryptophan, is missing, so a read error is likely. DNA for the CDR3: TGTGCCAGTAGTATTGAGGTCAGAGTGAACACTGAAGCTTTCGTT. Translation: CASSIEVRVNTEAFV. This sequence joins TRBV19 and TRBJ1-1; D is uncertain. The CDR3 has 15 amino acids. Germline values: CDR1 LNHDA, CDR2 SQIVND (reference sequence). The V end lost 3 bases, the J end lost 0 bases, and 11 bases lay between the germline ends.

The chain couples TRBV2 to TRBJ1-1, with D perhaps TRBD1 (5 bases). V dropped 7 bases and J dropped 6 bases, with 21 bases sitting between them. The CDR3 is 15 residues long. CDR1 and CDR2 from the germline V gene are SNHLY and FYNNEI. The DNA for the CDR3 is TGTGCCAGCACCTGGAGGGGAGGGGAGGAGTCTGAAGCTTTCTTT. Its protein is CASTWRGGEESEAFF.

The genes are TRBV5-1 and TRBJ1-2, with unresolved D. V was clipped by 3 bases and J by 5 bases, with 17 bases between them. The CDR3 has 15 amino acids. Germline values: CDR1 SGHRS, CDR2 YFSETQ. The CDR3 sequence: CASSSSGGVSYGYTF. The CDR3 nucleotides read TGCGCCAGCAGCTCGAGCGGCGGGGTCTCATATGGCTACACCTTC.

This clone occurred once. The chain has TRBV7-9 and TRBJ2-1; TRBD2 is a possible D gene (7 bases). The CDR3 is made up of 16 amino acids. The germline CDR1 and CDR2 sequences are SEHNR and FQNEAQ (reference sequence). V lost 3 bases to trimming and J lost 2 bases, with 14 bases between them. The CDR3 DNA reads TGTGCCAGCAGCTTTTCTGGAGGGGGGGCCTACAATGAGCAGTTCTTC. Encoded protein: CASSFSGGGAYNEQFF.

The chain combines TRBV5-6 with TRBJ2-1, with TRBD2 identical over 10 bases. The germline CDR1 and CDR2 sequences are SGHDT and YYEEEE. CDR3 length equals 16 residues. V was clipped by 5 bases and J by 7 bases; unmatched bases: 12. The CDR3 nucleotides are TGTGCCAGCAGTTTCGGCACAGCGGGGGGGCGTAATGAGCAGTTCTTC. It codes for CASSFGTAGGRNEQFF.

The chain joins TRBV6-5 to TRBJ2-2; 9 bases line up with TRBD1. The germline V gene has CDR1 MNHEY and CDR2 SVGAGI. CDR3 size: 15 residues. After removal of 5 bases from V and 4 bases from J, the junction contained 5 bases not matched to a gene. CDR3: CASSVQGAGTGELFF. DNA for the CDR3: TGTGCCAGCAGTGTACAGGGGGCGGGCACCGGGGAGCTGTTTTTT.

This chain uses TRBV2 with TRBJ1-2; a weak D match, TRBD1 (5 bases). This CDR3 region has 16 residues. Germline CDR1 reads SNHLY; CDR2 reads FYNNEI. With 6 bases removed from V and 6 bases from J, the gap between germline ends came to 23 bases. The CDR3 DNA reads TGTGCCAGCAGGACACAGGACATACCGCTTGGAGATGGCTACACCTTC. Protein sequence: CASRTQDIPLGDGYTF.

This clone was detected a few times. V is TRBV4-3 and J is TRBJ2-3, with a tentative D call TRBD1 (6 bases). The V and J ends lost 1 base and 4 bases respectively, with 12 bases between them. The V gene's germline CDR1 is LGHNA and CDR2 YSLEER. The CDR3 sequence is 15 residues long. CDR3 sequence (DNA): TGCGCCAGCAGCCAAGTGGGGGCTGGGGCAGATACGCAGTATTTT. Its translation: CASSQVGAGADTQYF.

The rearrangement uses TRBV28 and TRBJ1-2; the D gene is possibly TRBD1 (6 bases). Looked up from germline, CDR1 is MDHEN and CDR2 is SYDVKM. This CDR3 region has 12 residues. V was cut by 10 bases and J by 4 bases, with 13 bases left in between. The CDR3 sequence is CATNTGTYGYTF. Written as DNA, the CDR3 is TGTGCCACCAATACAGGGACCTATGGCTACACCTTC.

CDR3 sequence reads: CASSHRPGPSGNTIYF. In DNA, the CDR3 is TGTGCCAGCAGCCACCGCCCAGGGCCCTCTGGAAACACCATATATTTT. The J gene is TRBJ1-3, the V gene TRBV5-6, with D possibly matching TRBD1 (5 bases). The V and J ends lost 4 bases and 0 bases respectively, with 14 bases between them. This CDR3 contains 16 residues. CDR1 and CDR2 (germline): SGHDT, YYEEEE.